This T cell receptor beta chain derives from a study of blood T cell repertoires in COVID-19. Original data processing: Reference gene primer amplification in the assay estimated nucleated cell counts. TCRdb keeps only in-frame clones here, not all; method: immunoSEQ multiplex PCR. V and J calls and clone size are those listed in that table; D and trimming were worked out from the DNA. This sample has 180,000 or so clones, with more than 65% found just once. Per germline, CDR1 SNHLY and CDR2 FYNNEI. This CDR3 has 14 residues. V lost 8 bases, J lost 0 bases, and 8 bases lay in between. The origin of this receptor is a man between 45 and 60 years old who had recovered from COVID-19. The source material was PBMCs or T cells enriched from blood (not recorded which). V and J are TRBV2 and TRBJ1-6; unclear D gene. CDR3 sequence: CASQWSSYNSPLHF. In DNA, the CDR3 is TGTGCCAGCCAGTGGAGCTCCTATAATTCACCCCTCCACTTT.